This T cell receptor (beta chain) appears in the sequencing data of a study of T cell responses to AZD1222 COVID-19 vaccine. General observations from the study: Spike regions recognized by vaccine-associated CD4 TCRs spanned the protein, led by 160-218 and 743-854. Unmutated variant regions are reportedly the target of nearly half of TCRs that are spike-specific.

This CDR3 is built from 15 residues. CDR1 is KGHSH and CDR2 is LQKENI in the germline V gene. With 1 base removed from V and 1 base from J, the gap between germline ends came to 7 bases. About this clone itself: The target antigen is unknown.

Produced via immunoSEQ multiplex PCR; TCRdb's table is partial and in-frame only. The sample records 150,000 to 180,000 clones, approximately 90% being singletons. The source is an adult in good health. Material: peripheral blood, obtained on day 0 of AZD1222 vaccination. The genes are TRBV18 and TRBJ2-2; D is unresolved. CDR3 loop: CASSPQAENTGELFF. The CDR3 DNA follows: TGTGCCAGCTCACCACAGGCAGAGAACACCGGGGAGCTGTTTTTT. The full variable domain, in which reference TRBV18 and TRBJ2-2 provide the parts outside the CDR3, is NAGVMQNPRHLVRRRGQEARLRCSPMKGHSHVYWYRQLPEEGLKFMVYLQKENIIDESGMPKERFSAEFPKEGPSILRIQQVVRGDSAAYFCASSPQAENTGELFFGEGSRLTVL.